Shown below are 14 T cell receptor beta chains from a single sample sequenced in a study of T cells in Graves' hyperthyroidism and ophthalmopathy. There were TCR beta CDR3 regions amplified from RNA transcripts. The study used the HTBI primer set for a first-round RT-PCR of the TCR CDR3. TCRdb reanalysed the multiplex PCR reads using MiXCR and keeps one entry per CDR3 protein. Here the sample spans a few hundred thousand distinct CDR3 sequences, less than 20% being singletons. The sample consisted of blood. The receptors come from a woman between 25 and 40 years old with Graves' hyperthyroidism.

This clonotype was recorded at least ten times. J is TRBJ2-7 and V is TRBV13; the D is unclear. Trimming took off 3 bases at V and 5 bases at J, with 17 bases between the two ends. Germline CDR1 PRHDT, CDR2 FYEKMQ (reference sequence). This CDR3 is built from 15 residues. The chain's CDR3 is CASSFGSIREHEQYF. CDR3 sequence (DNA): TGTGCCAGCAGCTTCGGTTCTATCCGCGAGCACGAGCAGTACTTC.

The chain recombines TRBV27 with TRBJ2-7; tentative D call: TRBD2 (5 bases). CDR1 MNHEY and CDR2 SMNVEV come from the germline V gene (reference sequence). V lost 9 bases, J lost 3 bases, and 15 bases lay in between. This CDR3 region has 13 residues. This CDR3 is CASGSVNLYEQYF. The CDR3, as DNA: TGTGCCAGTGGGAGTGTTAATCTCTACGAGCAGTACTTC.

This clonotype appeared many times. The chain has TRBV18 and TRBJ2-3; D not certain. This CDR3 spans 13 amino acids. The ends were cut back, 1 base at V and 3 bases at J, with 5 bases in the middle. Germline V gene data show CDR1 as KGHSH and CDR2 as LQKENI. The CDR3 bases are TGTGCCAGCTCACCACTGACGACAGATACGCAGTATTTT. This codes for CASSPLTTDTQYF.

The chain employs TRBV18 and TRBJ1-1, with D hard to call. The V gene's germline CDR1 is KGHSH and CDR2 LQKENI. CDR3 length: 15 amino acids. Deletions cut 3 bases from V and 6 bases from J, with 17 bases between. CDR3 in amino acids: CASSPPHPDGAEAFF. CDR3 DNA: TGTGCCAGCTCACCTCCTCATCCCGATGGGGCTGAAGCTTTCTTT.

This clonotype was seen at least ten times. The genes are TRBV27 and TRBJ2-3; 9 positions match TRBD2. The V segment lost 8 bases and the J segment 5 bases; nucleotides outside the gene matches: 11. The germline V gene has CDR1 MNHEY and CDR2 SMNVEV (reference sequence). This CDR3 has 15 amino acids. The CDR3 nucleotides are TGTGCCAGCCGTTCCCTAGCGGGACTTCGAGATACGCAGTATTTT. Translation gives CASRSLAGLRDTQYF.

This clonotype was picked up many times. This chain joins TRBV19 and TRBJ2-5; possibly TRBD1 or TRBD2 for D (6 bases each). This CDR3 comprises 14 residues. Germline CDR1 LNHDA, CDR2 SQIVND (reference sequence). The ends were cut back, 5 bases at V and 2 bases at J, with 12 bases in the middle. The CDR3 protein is CASSVGGTQETQYF. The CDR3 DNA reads TGTGCCAGTAGTGTTGGGGGGACACAAGAGACCCAGTACTTC. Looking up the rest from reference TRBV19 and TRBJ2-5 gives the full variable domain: DGGITQSPKYLFRKEGQNVTLSCEQNLNHDAMYWYRQDPGQGLRLIYYSQIVNDFQKGDIAEGYSVSREKKESFPLTVTSAQKNPTAFYLCASSVGGTQETQYFGPGTRLLVL.

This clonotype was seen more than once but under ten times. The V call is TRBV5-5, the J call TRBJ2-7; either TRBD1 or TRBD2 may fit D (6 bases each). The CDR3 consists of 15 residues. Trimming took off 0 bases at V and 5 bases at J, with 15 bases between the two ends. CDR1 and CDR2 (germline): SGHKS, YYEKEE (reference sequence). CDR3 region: CASSLGGGGRDEQYF. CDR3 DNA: TGTGCCAGCAGCTTGGGTGGAGGGGGAAGAGACGAGCAGTACTTC.

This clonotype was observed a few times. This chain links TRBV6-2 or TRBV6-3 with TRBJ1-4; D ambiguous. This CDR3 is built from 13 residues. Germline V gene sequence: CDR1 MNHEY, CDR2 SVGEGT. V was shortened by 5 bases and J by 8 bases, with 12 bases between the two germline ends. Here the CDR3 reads CASSKWGNEKLFF. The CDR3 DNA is TGTGCCAGCAGTAAATGGGGAAACGAAAAACTGTTTTTT.

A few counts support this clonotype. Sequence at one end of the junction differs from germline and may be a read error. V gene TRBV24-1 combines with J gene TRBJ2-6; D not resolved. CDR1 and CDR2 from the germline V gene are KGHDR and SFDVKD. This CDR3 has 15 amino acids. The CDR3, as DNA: TGTGCCGCCAGTGATCCGGTATCTGGGGCCAACGTCCTGACTTTC. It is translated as CAASDPVSGANVLTF.

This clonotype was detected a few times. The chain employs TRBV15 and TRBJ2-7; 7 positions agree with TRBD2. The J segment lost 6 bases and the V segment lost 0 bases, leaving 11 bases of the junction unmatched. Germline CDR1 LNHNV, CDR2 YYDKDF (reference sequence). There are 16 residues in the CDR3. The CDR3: CATSRDSPPRGIEQYF. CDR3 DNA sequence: TGTGCCACCAGCAGAGATTCCCCGCCGCGGGGGATCGAGCAGTACTTC.

For the CDR3, the DNA is TGTGCCAGCAGTTCGACCGGACAGGGGGAAAGGTATGGCTACACCTTC. It codes for CASSSTGQGERYGYTF. The chain couples TRBV27 to TRBJ1-2; the match to TRBD1 covers 10 bases. V trimming: 4 bases; J trimming: 5 bases; junction bases outside the gene matches: 10. CDR1 and CDR2 from the germline V gene are MNHEY and SMNVEV (reference sequence). The CDR3 runs 16 residues.

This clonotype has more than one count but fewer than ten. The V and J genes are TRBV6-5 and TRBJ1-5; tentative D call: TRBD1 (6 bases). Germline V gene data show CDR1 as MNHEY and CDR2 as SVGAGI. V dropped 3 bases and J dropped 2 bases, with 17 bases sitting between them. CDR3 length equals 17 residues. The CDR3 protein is CASSYKGARGGNQPQHF. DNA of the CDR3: TGTGCCAGCAGTTATAAAGGTGCGAGGGGGGGCAATCAGCCCCAGCATTTT.

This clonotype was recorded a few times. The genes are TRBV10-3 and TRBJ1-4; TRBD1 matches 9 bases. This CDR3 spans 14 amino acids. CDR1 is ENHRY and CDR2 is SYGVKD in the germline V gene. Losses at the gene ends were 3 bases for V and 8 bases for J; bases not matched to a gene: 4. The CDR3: CAISEGQGHEKLFF. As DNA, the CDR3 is TGTGCCATCAGTGAAGGACAGGGGCACGAAAAACTGTTTTTT.

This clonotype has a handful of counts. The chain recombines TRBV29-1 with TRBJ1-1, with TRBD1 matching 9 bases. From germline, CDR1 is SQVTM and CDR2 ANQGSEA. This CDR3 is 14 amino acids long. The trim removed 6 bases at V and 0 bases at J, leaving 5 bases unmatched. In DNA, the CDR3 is TGCAGCGTCATCCGGGACAGGGTGAACACTGAAGCTTTCTTT. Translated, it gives CSVIRDRVNTEAFF.